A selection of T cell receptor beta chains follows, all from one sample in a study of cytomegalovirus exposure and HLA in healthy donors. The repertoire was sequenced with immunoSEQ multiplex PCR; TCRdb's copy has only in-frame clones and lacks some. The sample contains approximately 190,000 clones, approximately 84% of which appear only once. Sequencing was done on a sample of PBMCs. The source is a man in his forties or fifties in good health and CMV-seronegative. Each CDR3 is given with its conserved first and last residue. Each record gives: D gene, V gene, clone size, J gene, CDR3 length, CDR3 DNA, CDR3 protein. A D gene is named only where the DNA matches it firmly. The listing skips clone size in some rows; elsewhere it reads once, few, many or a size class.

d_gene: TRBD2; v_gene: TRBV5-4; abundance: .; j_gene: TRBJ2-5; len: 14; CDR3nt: TGTGCCAGCAGCCTCGGGGGGGCGCCAGAGACCCAATACTTC; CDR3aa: CASSLGGAPETQYF
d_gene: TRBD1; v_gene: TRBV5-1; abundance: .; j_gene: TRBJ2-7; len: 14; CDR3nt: TGCGCCAGCAGCCCGGGACAGACCCCCTACGAGCAGTACTTC; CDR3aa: CASSPGQTPYEQYF
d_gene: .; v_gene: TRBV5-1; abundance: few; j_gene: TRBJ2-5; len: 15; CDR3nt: TGCGCCAGCAGCTCGAACAGGAGCCCCCCAGAGACCCAGTACTTC; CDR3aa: CASSSNRSPPETQYF
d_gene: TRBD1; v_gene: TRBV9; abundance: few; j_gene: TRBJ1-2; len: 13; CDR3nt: TGTGCCAGCAGAGGGACAGGGCGTCTTGGCTACACCTTC; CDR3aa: CASRGTGRLGYTF
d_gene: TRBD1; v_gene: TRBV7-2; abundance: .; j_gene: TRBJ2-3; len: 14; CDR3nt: TGTGCCAGCAGCCCGGGACAGAGCACAGATACGCAGTATTTT; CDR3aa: CASSPGQSTDTQYF
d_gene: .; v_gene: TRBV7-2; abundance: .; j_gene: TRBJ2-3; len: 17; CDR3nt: TGTGCCAGCAGCTTAGATTCGTCAGGATCGATTGAGGATACGCAGTATTTT; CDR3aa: CASSLDSSGSIEDTQYF
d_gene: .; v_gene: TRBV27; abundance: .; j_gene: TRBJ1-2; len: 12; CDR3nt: TGTGCCAGCATGGACAAGCTCTATGGCTACACCTTC; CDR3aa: CASMDKLYGYTF
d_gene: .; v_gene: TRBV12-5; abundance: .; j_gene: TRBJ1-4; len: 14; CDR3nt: TGTGCTAGTGCCCCCCCCGGGTGGAATGAAAAACTGTTTTTT; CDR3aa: CASAPPGWNEKLFF
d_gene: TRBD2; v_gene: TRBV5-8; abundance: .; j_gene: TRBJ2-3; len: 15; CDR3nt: TGTGCCAGCAGCTTGGCGGGGGGTCGCACAGATACGCAGTATTTT; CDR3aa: CASSLAGGRTDTQYF
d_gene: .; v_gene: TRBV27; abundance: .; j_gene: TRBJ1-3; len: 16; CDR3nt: TGTGCCAGCAGCACCCTCTCGACAGGTAGTGGAAACACCATATATTTT; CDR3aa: CASSTLSTGSGNTIYF
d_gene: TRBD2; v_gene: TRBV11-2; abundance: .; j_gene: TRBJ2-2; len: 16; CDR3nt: TGTGCCAGCAGCCTATCTAGCGGCTCAGGCACCGGGGAGCTGTTTTTT; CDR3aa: CASSLSSGSGTGELFF
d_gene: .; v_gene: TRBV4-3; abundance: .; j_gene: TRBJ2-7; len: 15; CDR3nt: TGCGCCAGCAGCCAAGAAGGGGCAGAGGGGGACGAGCAGTACTTC; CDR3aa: CASSQEGAEGDEQYF
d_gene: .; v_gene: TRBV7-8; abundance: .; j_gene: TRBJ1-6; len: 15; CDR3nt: TGTGCCAGCAGCCCGGGACACCAGTATAATTCACCCCTCCACTTT; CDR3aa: CASSPGHQYNSPLHF
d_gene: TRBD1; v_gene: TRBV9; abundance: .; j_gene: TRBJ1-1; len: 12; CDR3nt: TGTGCCAGCGGGACAGGGGGGACTGAAGCTTTCTTT; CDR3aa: CASGTGGTEAFF
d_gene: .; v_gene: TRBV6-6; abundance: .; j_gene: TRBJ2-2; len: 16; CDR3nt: TGTGCCAGCAGTTACCCCGGACAGGGAGGGGTCGGGGAGCTGTTTTTT; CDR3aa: CASSYPGQGGVGELFF
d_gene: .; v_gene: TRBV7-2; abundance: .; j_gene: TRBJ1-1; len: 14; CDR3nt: TGTGCCAGCAGCTGGCGGGGGGGGAGCACTGAAGCTTTCTTT; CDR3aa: CASSWRGGSTEAFF
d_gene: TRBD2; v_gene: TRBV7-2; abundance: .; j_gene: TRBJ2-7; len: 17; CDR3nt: TGTGCCAGCAGCCTCCGTGGGCCAACTAGCGGGGGGGCCGAGCAGTACTTC; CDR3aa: CASSLRGPTSGGAEQYF
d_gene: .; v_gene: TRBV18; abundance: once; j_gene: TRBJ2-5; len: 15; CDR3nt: TGTGCCAGCTCACCATGGGCCGGGAGCCAAGAGACCCAGTACTTC; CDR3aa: CASSPWAGSQETQYF
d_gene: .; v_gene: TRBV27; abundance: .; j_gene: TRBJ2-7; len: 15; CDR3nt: TGTGCCAGCAGTTTATTTCCAGGGTCTTTCTACGAGCAGTACTTC; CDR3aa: CASSLFPGSFYEQYF
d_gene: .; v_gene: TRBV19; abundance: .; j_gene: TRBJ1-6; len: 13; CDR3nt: TGTGCCAGTAGTACCCCTGACAGTTCACCCCTCCACTTT; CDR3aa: CASSTPDSSPLHF
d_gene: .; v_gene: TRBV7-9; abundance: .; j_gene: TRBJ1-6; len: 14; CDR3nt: TGTGCCAGCAGCGCCGGGACTCAATCTTCACCCCTCCACTTT; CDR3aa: CASSAGTQSSPLHF
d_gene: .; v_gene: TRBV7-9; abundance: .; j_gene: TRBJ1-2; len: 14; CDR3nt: TGTGCCAGCAGCTTAGTTACGGAGAACTATGGCTACACCTTC; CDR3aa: CASSLVTENYGYTF
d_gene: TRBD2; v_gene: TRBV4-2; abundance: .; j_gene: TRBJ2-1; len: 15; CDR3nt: TGTGCCAGCAGCCAAGCCCAGCGGGGGGAAGATGAGCAGTTCTTC; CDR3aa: CASSQAQRGEDEQFF
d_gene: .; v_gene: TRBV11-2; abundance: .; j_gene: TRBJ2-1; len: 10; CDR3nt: TGTGCCGCGGGTAACAATGAGCAGTTCTTC; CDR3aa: CAAGNNEQFF
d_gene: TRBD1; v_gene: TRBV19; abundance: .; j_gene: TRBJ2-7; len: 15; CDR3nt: TGTGCCAGTAGGGACCGGGACAGGGCCCCCTACGAGCAGTACTTC; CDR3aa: CASRDRDRAPYEQYF
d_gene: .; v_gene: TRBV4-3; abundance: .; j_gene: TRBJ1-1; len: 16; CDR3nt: TGCGCCAGCAGCCCCGGGGGAGCAGCCTGGTACACTGAAGCTTTCTTT; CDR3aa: CASSPGGAAWYTEAFF
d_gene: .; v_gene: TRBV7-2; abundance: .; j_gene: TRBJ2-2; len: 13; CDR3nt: TGTGCCAGCAGCTTAACTCTGTCTGGGGAGCTGTTTTTT; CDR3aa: CASSLTLSGELFF
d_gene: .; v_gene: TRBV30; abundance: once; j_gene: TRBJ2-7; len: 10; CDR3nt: TGTGCCTGGGGGACTCCCGAGCAGTACTTC; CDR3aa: CAWGTPEQYF
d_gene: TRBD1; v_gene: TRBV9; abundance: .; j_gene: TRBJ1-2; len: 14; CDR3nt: TGTACCAGCAGCGCCCAGACAGGGAGTAATGGCTACACCTTC; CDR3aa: CTSSAQTGSNGYTF
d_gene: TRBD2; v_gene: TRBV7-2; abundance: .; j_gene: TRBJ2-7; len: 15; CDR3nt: TGTGCCAGCAGCAACCAAGCGGGGGGGCTGTGGGAGCAGTACTTC; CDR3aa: CASSNQAGGLWEQYF
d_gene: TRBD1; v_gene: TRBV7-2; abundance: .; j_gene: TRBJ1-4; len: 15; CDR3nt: TGTGCCAGCAGCCCATCCGGGACAGTCAAGGAAAAACTGTTTTTT; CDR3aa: CASSPSGTVKEKLFF
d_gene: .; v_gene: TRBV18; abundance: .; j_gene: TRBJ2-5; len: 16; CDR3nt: TGTGCCAGCTCACCACAGGTCCGCGGGGAAGGAGGGACCCAGTACTTC; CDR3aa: CASSPQVRGEGGTQYF
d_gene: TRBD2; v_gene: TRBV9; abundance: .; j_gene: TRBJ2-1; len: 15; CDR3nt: TGTGCCAGCAGCGTACGGGGACTAGACCTCAATGAGCAGTTCTTC; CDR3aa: CASSVRGLDLNEQFF
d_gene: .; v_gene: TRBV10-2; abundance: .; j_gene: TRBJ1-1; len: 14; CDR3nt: TGCGCCAGCAGTTGGCCAGGGCTGGACACTGAAGCTTTCTTT; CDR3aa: CASSWPGLDTEAFF
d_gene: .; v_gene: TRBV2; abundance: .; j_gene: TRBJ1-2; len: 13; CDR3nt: TGTGCCAGCAGTGTTGGTGCGGACTATGGCTACACCTTC; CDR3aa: CASSVGADYGYTF